A single count supports the clone carrying this TCR beta chain. Germline CDR1 and CDR2: SQVTM and ANQGSEA. The CDR3 spans 13 residues. V shed 7 bases, J shed 8 bases, and the junction held 6 bases outside the gene matches. The assay was immunoSEQ multiplex PCR, and TCRdb's table has in-frame clones only and misses some. Here the sample spans 35,000 to 55,000 clones, approximately 90% being singletons. This entry belongs to a study of T cell changes during pregnancy in multiple sclerosis. V is TRBV29-1 and J is TRBJ2-1; 12 bases are shared with TRBD1. The TCR originated in a female donor in good health, enrolled as a control in a pregnancy study. This material consisted of CD8+ T cells from peripheral blood mononuclear cells, taken after pregnancy. CDR3 sequence: CSAPGTGGYEQFF. The CDR3 DNA follows: TGCAGCGCTCCCGGGACAGGGGGCTATGAGCAGTTCTTC.